This section outlines one T cell receptor beta chain sequence together with its context. The sample originates from a study of glioma-infiltrating T cells after dendritic cell vaccination. Profiled with immunoSEQ multiplex PCR; TCRdb holds only in-frame clones, not every one. The sample contains 20,000 to 25,000 clones, about four fifths of which appear only once. V dropped 5 bases and J dropped 9 bases, with 10 bases sitting between them. The length of the CDR3 is 11 residues. From germline, CDR1 is GTSNPN and CDR2 SVGIG (reference sequence). Sequencing was performed on blood, taken before dendritic cell vaccination. The sequence came from a human donor with glioblastoma. The rearrangement uses TRBV30 and TRBJ2-2; D is unclear. The CDR3 is CAWGPVRELFF. As DNA, the CDR3 is TGTGCCTGGGGTCCGGTGAGGGAGCTGTTTTTT.